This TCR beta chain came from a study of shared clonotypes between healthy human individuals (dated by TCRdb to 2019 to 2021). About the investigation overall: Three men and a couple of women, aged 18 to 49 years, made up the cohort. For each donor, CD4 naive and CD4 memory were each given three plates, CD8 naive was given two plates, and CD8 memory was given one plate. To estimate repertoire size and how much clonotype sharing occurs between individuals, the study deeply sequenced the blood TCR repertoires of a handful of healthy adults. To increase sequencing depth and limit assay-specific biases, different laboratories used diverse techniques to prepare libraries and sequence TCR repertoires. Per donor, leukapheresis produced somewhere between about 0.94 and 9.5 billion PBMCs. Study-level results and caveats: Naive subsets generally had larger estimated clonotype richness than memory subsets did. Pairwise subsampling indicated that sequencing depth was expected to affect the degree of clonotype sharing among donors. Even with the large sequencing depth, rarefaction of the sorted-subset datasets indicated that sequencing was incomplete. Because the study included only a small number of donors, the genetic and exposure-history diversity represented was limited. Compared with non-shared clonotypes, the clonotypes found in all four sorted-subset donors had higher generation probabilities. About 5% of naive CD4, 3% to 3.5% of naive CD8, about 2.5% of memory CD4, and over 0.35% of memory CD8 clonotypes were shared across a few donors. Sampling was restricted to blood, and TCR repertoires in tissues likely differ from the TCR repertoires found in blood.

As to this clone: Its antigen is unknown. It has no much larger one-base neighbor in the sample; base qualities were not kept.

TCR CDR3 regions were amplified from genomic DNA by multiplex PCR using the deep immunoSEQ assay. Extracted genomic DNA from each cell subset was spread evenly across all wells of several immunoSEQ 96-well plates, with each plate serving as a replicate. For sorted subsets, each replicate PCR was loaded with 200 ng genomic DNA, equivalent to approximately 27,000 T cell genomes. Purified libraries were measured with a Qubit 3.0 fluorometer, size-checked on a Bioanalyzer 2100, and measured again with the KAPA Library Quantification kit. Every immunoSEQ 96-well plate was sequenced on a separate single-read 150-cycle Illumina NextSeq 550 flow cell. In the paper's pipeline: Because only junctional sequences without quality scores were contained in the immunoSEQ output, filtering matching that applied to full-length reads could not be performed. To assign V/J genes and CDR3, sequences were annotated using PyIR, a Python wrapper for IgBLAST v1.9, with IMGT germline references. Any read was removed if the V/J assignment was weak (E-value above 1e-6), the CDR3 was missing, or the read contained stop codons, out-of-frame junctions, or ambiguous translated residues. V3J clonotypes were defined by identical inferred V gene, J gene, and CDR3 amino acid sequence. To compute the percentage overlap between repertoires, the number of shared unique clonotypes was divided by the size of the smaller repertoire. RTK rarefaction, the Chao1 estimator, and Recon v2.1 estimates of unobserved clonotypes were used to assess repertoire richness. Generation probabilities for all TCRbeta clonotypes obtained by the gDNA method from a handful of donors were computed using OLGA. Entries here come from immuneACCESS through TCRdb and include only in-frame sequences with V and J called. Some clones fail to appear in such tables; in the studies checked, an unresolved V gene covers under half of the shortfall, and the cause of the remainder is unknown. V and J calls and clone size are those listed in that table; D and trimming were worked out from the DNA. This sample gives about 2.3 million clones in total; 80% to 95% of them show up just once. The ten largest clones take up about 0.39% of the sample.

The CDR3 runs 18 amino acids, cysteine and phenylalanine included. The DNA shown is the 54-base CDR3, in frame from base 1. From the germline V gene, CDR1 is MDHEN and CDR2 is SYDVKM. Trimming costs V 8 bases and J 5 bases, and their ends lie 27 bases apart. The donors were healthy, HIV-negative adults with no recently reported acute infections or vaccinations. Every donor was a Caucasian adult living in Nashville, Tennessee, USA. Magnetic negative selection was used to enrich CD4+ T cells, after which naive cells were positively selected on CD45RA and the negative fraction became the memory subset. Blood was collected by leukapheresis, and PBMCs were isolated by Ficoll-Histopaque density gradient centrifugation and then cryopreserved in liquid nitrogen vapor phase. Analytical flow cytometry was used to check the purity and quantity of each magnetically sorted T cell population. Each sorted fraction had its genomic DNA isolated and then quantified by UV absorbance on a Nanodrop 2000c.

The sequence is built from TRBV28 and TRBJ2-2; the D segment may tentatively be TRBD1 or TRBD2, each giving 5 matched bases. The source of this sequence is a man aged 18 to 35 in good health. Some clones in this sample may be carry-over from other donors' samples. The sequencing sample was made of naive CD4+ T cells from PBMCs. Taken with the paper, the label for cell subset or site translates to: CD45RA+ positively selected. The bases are TGTGCCAGCGGGGGTAGGTTAGCAGCCGTCCTGGGAACCGGGGAGCTGTTTTTT. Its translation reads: CASGGRLAAVLGTGELFF. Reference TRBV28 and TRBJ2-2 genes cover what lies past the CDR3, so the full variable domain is DVKVTQSSRYLVKRTGEKVFLECVQDMDHENMFWYRQDPGLGLRLIYFSYDVKMKEKGDIPEGYSVSREKKERFSLILESASTNQTSMYLCASGGRLAAVLGTGELFFGEGSRLTVL.